The T cell receptor beta chain described here comes from a study of CXCR3-negative and CXCR3-positive naive CD8 T cells. Study observations and caveats: TRB CDR3s of CXCR3-positive naive cells were more hydrophobic than those of CXCR3-negative naive cells. Relative to memory CD8+ cells, whose diversity was much lower, both naive subsets had comparably high diversity. Fresh PBMCs served for most assays, and CXCR3 expression fell partially after cryopreservation.

The libraries of TRB cDNA were prepared using 5' RACE with UMI labels. From its re-call of the 5' RACE reads, TCRdb lists each CDR3 protein once, without DNA. The specimen's table records fewer than 80,000 distinct CDR3 sequences. Per germline, CDR1 SGHTA and CDR2 FQGTGA. CDR3 length: 14 amino acids. On this clonotype itself: Its antigen is unidentified.

The J gene is TRBJ1-1, the V gene TRBV7-3. This sequence originates from a human donor in good health. Some clones in this sample may be carry-over from other donors' samples. Sequenced sample: naive CXCR3- CD8+ T cells from blood. Subset in this sample: CD45RO-CCR7+CD27+CD95- naive CD8+ T cells lacking CXCR3 (TNR3-). The CDR3 loop is CASSLRSANTEAFF.